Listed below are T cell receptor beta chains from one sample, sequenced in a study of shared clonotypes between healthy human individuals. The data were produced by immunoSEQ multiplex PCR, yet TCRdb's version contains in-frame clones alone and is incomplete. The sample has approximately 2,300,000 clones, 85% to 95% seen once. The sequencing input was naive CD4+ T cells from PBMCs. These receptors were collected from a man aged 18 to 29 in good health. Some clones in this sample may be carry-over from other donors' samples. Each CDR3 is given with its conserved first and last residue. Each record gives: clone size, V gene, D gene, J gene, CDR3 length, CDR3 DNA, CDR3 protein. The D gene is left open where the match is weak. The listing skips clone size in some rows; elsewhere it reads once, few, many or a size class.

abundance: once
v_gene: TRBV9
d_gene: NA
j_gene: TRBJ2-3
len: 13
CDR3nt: TGTGCCAGCAGCGATCCAGGGAGGGGGACGCAGTATTTT
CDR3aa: CASSDPGRGTQYF

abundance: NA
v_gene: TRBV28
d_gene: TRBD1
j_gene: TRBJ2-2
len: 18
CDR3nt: TGTGCCAGCAGTTCCCCCAGACAGGGGAGCAGGAACGCCGGGGAGCTGTTTTTT
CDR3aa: CASSSPRQGSRNAGELFF

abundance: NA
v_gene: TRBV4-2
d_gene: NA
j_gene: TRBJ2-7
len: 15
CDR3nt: TGTGCCAGCAGCCGCGCTAGGGGCTCTGGCTACGAGCAGTACTTC
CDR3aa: CASSRARGSGYEQYF

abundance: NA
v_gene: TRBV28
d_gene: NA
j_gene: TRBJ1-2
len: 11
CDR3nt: TGTGCCAGTGGTCCGGTATATGGCTACACCTTC
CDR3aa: CASGPVYGYTF

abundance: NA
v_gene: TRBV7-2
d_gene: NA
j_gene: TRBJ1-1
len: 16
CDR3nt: TGTGCCAGCAGCCCCCCAGGTGGGGGGCGTGGGACTGAAGCTTTCTTT
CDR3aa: CASSPPGGGRGTEAFF

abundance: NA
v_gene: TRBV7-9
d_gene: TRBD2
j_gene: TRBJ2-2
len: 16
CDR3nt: TGTGCCAGCAGGCAACTAGCGCATAGTAACACCGGGGAGCTGTTTTTT
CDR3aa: CASRQLAHSNTGELFF

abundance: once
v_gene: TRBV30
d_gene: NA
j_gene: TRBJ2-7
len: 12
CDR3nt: TGTGCCTGGAGTGTTTTAGGGTTCGAGCAGTACTTC
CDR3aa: CAWSVLGFEQYF

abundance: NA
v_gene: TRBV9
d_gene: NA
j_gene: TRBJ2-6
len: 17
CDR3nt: TGTGCCAGCAGCGTAGTCGGCCAGAACTCTGGGGCCAACGTCCTGACTTTC
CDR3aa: CASSVVGQNSGANVLTF

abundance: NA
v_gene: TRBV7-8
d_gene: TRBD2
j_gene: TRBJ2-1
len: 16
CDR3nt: TGTGCCAGCAGCTTAGTAGGGGCTAGCGGGACCCGTGAGCAGTTCTTC
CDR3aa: CASSLVGASGTREQFF

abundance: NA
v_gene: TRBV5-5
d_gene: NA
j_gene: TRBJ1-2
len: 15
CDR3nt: TGTGCCAGCAGCCCGGTGGGGGGGCTGAACTATGGCTACACCTTC
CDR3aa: CASSPVGGLNYGYTF

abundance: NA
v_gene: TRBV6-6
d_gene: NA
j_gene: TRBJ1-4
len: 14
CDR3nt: TGTGCCAGCAGCACTGGACAGAAGGATGAAAAACTGTTTTTT
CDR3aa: CASSTGQKDEKLFF

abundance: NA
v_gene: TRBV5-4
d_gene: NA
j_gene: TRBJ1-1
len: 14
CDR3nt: TGTGCCAGCAGCCCCGGCCTCGAGAACACTGAAGCTTTCTTT
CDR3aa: CASSPGLENTEAFF

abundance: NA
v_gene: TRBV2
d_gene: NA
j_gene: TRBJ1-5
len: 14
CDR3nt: TGTGCCAGCAGCGTCGAGACGGGGTCTCAGCCCCAGCATTTT
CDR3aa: CASSVETGSQPQHF

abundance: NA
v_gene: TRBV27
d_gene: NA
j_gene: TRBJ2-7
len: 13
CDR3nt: TGTGCCAGCAGTTTATCCAGGCCGGGCGAGCAGTACTTC
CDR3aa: CASSLSRPGEQYF

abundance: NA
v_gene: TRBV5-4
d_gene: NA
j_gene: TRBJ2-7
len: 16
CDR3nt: TGTGCCAGCAGCTTGGGTGCCCAGGGGGGTGAACGTCGACAGTACTTC
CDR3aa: CASSLGAQGGERRQYF

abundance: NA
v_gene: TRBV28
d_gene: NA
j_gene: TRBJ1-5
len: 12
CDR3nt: TGTGCCAGCAGTTTAGGCAATCAGCCCCAGCATTTT
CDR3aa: CASSLGNQPQHF

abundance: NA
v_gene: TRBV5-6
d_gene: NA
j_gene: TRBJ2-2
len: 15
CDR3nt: TGTGCCAGCAGCTTCCGGGACATGAACACCGGGGAGCTGTTTTTT
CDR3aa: CASSFRDMNTGELFF

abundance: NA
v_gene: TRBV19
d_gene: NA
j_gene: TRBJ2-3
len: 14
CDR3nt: TGTGCCAGTAGTATGGGAGCGGCAACAGATACGCAGTATTTT
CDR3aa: CASSMGAATDTQYF

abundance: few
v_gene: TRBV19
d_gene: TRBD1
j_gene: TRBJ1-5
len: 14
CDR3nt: TGTGCCAGTAGTAGACAGGGGGTCCATCAGCCCCAGCATTTT
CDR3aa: CASSRQGVHQPQHF

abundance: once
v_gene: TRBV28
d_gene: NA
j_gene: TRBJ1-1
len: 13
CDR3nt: TGTGCCAGCAAGGCCCCGGGTAACGCTGAAGCTTTCTTT
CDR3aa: CASKAPGNAEAFF

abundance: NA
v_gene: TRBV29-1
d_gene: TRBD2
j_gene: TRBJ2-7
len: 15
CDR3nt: TGCAGCGTCGTAGGACTAGCGGGAGGGCCGAGCGAGCAGTACTTC
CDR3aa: CSVVGLAGGPSEQYF

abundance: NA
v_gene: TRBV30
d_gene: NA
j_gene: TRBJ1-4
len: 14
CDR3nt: TGTGCCTGGAGTAGGGACTCTTCTAATGAAAAACTGTTTTTT
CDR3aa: CAWSRDSSNEKLFF

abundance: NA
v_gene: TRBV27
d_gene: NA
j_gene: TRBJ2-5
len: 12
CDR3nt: TGTGCCAGCAGGGCAGGGAGCGAGACCCAGTACTTC
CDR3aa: CASRAGSETQYF

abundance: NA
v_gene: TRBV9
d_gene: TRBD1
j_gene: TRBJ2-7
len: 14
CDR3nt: TGTGCCAGCAGCGTGGGGACAGTGACCTACGAACAGTACTTC
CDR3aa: CASSVGTVTYEQYF

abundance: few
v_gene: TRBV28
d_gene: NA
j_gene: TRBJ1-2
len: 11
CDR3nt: TGTGCCAGCAGCCCCGGCTATGGCTACACCTTC
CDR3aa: CASSPGYGYTF

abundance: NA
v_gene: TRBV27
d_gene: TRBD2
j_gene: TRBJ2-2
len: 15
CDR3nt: TGTGCCAGCAGTCCCTACCCGGGGGGCACCGGGGAGCTGTTTTTT
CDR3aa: CASSPYPGGTGELFF

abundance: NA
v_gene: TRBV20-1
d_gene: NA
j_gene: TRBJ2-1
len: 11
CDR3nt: TGCAGGGCTGGCGACAGCAATGAGCAGTTCTTC
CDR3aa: CRAGDSNEQFF

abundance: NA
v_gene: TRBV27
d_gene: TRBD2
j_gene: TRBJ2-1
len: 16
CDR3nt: TGTGCCAGCAGTTGGGTGCGGCTAGCGGGGGGCAATGAGCAGTTCTTC
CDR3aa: CASSWVRLAGGNEQFF

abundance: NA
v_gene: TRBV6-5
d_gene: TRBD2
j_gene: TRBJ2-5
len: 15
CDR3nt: TGTGCCAGCAGCTCCGGGGGGGAGGGGGAAGAGACCCAGTACTTC
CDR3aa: CASSSGGEGEETQYF

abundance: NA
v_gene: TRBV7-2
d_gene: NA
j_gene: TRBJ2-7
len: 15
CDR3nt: TGTGCCAGCAGCTTAGCCGTGACAGGATCCTACGAGCAGTACTTC
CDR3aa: CASSLAVTGSYEQYF

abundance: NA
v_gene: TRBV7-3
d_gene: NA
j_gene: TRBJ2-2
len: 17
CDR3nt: TGTGCCAGCAGCTTAAGATACGGCAATTCGAACACCGGGGAGCTGTTTTTT
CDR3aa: CASSLRYGNSNTGELFF

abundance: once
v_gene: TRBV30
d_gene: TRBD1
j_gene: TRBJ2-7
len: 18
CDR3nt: TGTGCCTGGACTTCCGGGACAGGGGGCTTTAGTGAAATGACCAAGCAGTACTTC
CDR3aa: CAWTSGTGGFSEMTKQYF

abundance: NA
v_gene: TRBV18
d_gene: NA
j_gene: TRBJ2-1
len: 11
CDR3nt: TGTGCCAGCTCAGTCTACAATGAGCAGTTCTTC
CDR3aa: CASSVYNEQFF

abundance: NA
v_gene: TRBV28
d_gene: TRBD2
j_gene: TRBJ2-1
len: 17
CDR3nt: TGTGCCAGCACCAAATCGGCAGGGACTAGCGGGTACAATGAGCAGTTCTTC
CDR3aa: CASTKSAGTSGYNEQFF

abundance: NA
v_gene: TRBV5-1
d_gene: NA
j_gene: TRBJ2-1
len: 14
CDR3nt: TGCGCCAGCAGCTTGGGAGGGATTTTGAGTGAGCAGTTCTTC
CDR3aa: CASSLGGILSEQFF

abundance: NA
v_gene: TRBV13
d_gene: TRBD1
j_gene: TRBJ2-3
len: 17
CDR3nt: TGTGCCAGCAGCTTTAGACAGGGGGCGTCTGGCACAGATACGCAGTATTTT
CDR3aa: CASSFRQGASGTDTQYF

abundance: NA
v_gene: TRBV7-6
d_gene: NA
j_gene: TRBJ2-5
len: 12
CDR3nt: TGTGCCAGCAGCTTAGTGGGAGAGACCCAGTACTTC
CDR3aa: CASSLVGETQYF

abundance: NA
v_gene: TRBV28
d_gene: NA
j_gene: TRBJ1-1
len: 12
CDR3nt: TGTGCCAGCAGCCCCTTAAACACTGAAGCTTTCTTT
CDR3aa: CASSPLNTEAFF

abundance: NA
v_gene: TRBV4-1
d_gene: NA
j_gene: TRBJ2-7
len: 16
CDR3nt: TGCGCCAGCAGCCGATTAAGGACGGACAGCTCCTACGAGCAGTACTTC
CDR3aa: CASSRLRTDSSYEQYF

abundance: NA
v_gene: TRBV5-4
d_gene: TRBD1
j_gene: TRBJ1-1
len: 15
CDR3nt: TGTGCCAGCAGCTTGGCCGGGACAGGGGGCGGATTGGCTTTCTTT
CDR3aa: CASSLAGTGGGLAFF

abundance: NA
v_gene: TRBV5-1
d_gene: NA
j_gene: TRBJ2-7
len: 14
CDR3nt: TGCGCCAGCAGCTTGGGGACAGGGAGGGATTCGCAGTACTTC
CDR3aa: CASSLGTGRDSQYF

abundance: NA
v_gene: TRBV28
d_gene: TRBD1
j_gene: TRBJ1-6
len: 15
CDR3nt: TGTGCCAGCAGTTTACCTAGGACAGGGGCTTCACCCCTCCACTTT
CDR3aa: CASSLPRTGASPLHF

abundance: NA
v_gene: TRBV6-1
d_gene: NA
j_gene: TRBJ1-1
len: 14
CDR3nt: TGTGCCAGCAGTGAACAGAGGGCCTCCTTGACTGCTTTCTTT
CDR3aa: CASSEQRASLTAFF

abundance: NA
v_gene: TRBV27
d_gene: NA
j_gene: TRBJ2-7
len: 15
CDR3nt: TGTGCCAGCAGTTTTACGGGAGCCTTACAAGGGGAGCAGTACTTC
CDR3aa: CASSFTGALQGEQYF

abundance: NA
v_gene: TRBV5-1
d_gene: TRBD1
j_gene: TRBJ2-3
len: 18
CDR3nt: TGCGCCAGCAGCTGGTCCCGGGACAGGGTGGTTCCTGTAGATACGCAGTATTTT
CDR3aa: CASSWSRDRVVPVDTQYF

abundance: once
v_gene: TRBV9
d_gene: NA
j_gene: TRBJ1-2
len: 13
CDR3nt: TGTGCCAGCAGCCCTACTCCGGGGACTGGCTACACCTTC
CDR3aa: CASSPTPGTGYTF

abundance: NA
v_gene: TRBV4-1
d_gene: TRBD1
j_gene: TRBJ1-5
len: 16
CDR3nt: TGCGCCAGCAGCCAACCGGACAGGGGGGTTTATCAGCCCCAGCATTTT
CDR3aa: CASSQPDRGVYQPQHF

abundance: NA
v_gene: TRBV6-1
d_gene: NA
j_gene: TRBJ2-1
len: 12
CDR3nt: TGTGCCAGCAGGGCCAGGGGTAGTGAGCAGTTCTTC
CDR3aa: CASRARGSEQFF

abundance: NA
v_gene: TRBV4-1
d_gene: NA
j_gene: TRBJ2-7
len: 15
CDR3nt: TGCGCCAGCAGCCCTTACCGACAGCGTCAAAACGAGCAGTACTTC
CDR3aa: CASSPYRQRQNEQYF

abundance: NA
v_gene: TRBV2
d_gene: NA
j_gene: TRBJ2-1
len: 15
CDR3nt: TGTGCCAGCATGAGAACTCCTAGCTCCTACAATGAGCAGTTCTTC
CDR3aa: CASMRTPSSYNEQFF

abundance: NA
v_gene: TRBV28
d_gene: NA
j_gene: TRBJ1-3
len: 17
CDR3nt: TGTGCCAGCAGCCTTGACAGGCCAATAATCTCTGGAAACACCATATATTTT
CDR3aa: CASSLDRPIISGNTIYF

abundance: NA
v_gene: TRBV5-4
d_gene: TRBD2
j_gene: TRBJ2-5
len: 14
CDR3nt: TGTGCCAGCAGCTTAGCGGGAGTGGCAGAGACCCAGTACTTC
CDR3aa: CASSLAGVAETQYF

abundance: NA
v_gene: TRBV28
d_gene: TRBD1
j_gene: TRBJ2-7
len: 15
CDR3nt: TGTGCCAGCAGCCTCCGGGACAGAGTTTTCTACGAGCAGTACTTC
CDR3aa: CASSLRDRVFYEQYF

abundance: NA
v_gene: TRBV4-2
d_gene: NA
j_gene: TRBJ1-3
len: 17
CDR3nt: TGTGCCAGCAGCTCTAAACGACAGGACCGCTCTGGAAACACCATATATTTT
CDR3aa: CASSSKRQDRSGNTIYF

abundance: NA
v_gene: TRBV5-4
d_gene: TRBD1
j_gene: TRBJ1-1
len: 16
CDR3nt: TGTGCCAGCAGTACTCGACAGGGACCGCCGGACACTGAAGCTTTCTTT
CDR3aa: CASSTRQGPPDTEAFF

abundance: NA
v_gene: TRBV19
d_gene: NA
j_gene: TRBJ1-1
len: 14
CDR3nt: TGTGCCAGTAGGGGCGGACTCCCGAACACTGAAACTTTCTTT
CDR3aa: CASRGGLPNTETFF

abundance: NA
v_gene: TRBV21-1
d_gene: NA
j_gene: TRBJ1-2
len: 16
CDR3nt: TGTGCCAGCAGCACGCGGGGTCCCCTAGCTAACTATGGCTACACCTTC
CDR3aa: CASSTRGPLANYGYTF

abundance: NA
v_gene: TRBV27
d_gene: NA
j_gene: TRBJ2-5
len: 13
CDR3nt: TGTGCCAGCGGTTTTCGGGATCAAGAGACCCAGTACTTC
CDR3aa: CASGFRDQETQYF

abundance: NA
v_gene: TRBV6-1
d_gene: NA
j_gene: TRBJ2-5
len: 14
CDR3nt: TGTGCCAGCAGTGAAGCGCTTCGAGATCAGACCCAGTACTTC
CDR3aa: CASSEALRDQTQYF

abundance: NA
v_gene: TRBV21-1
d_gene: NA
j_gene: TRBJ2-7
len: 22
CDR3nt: TGTGCCAGCAGCAAATCGCAGAGGGGGGAGCGGGAGAGACCGACTTTAACCTACGAGCAGTACTTC
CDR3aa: CASSKSQRGERERPTLTYEQYF